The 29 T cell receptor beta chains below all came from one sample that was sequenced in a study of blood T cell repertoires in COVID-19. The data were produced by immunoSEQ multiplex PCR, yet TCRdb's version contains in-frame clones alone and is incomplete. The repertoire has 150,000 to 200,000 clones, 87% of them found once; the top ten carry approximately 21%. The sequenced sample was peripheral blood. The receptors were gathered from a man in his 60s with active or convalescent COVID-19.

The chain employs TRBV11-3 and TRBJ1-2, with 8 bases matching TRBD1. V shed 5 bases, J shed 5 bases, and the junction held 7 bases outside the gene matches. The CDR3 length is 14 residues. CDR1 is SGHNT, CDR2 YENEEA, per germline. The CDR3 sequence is CASSHRTGWYGYTF. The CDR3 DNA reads TGTGCCAGCAGCCATAGGACAGGGTGGTATGGCTACACCTTC.

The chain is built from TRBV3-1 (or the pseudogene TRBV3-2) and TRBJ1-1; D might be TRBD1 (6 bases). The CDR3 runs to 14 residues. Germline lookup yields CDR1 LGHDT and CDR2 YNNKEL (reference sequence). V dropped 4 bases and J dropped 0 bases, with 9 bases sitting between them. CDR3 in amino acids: CASSLQGMNTEAFF. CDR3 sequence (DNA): TGTGCCAGCAGCCTGCAGGGGATGAACACTGAAGCTTTCTTT.

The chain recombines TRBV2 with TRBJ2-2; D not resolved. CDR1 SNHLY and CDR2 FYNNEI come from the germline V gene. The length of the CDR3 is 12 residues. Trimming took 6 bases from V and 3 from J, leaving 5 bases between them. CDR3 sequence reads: CASRADTGELFF. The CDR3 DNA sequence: TGTGCCAGCAGGGCAGACACCGGGGAGCTGTTTTTT.

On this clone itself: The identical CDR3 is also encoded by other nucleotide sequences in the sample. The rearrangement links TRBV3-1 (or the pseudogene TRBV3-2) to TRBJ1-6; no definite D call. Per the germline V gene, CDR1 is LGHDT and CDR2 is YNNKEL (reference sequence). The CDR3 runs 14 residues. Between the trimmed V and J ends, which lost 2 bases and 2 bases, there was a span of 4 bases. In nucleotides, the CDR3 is TGTGCCAGCAGCCAAACGGCCTATAATTCACCCCTCCACTTT. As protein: CASSQTAYNSPLHF.

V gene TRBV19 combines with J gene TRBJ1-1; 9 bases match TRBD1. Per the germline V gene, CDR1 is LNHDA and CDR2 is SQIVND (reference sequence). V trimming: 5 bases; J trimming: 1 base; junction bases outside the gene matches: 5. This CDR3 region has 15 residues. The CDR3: CASSLGQGGNTEAFF. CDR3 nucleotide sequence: TGTGCCAGTAGTTTGGGACAGGGAGGGAACACTGAAGCTTTCTTT.

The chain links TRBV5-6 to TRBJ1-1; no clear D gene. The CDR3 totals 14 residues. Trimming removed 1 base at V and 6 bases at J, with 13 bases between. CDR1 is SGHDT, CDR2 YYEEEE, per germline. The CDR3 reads CASSLLQTRAEAFF. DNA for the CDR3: TGTGCCAGCAGCTTGTTACAGACAAGAGCTGAAGCTTTCTTT.

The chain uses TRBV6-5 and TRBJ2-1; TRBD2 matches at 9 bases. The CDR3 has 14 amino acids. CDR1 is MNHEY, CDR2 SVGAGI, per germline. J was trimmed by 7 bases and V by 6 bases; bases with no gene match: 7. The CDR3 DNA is TGTGCCAGCAGGCGGGGGGGCATGGAAAATGAGCAGTTCTTC. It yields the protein CASRRGGMENEQFF.

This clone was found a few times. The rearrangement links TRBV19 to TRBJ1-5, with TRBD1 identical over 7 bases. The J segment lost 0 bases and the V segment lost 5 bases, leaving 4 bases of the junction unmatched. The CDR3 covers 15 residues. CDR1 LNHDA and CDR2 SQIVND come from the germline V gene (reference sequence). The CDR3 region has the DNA TGTGCCAGTAGTGCGGGACAGACTAGCAATCAGCCCCAGCATTTT. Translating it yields CASSAGQTSNQPQHF.

In DNA form, the CDR3 reads TGTGCCAGCAGCGTACCGGGACACCTCGTTGAAGCTTTCTTT. This codes for CASSVPGHLVEAFF. This rearrangement joins TRBV7-2 to TRBJ1-1, with D maybe TRBD1 (6 bases). This CDR3 region has 14 residues. Trimming cost V 5 bases and J 7 bases, with 17 bases left between them. Germline CDR1 reads SGHTA; CDR2 reads FQGNSA.

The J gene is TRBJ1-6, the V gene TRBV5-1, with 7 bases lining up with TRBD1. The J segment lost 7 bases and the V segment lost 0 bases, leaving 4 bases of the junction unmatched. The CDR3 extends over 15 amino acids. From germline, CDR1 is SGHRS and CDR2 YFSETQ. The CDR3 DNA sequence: TGCGCCAGCAGCTTGGACGTGACAGGGAATTCACCCCTCCACTTT. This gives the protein CASSLDVTGNSPLHF.

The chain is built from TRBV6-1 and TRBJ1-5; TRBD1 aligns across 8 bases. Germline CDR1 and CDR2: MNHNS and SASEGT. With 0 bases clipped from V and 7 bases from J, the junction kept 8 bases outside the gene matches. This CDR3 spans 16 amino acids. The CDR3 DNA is TGTGCCAGCAGTGAAGCGGGACAGGCCCCTAGGCAGCCCCAGCATTTT. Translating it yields CASSEAGQAPRQPQHF.

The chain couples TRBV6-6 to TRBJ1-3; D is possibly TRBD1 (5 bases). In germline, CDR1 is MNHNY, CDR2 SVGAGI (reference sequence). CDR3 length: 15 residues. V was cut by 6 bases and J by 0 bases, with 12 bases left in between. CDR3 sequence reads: CASSSTGSSGNTIYF. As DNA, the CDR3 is TGTGCCAGCAGCTCTACAGGCAGCTCTGGAAACACCATATATTTT.

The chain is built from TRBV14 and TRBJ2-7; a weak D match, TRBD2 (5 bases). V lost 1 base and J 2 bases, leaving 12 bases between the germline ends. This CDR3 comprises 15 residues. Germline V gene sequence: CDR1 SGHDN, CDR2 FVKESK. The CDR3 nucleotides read TGTGCCAGCAGCCAAGGTCGCGGGCCAGCCTACGAGCAGTACTTC. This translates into CASSQGRGPAYEQYF.

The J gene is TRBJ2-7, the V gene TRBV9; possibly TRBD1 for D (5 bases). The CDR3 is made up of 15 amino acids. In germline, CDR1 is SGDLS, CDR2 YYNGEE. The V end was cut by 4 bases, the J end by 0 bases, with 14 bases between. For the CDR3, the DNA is TGTGCCAGCAGCCGTACTCTACAGGACTCCTACGAGCAGTACTTC. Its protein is CASSRTLQDSYEQYF.

DNA for the CDR3: TGTGCCAGCAGCTTAGAGGGGGGGACAGGGGATGGTGAGCAGTTCTTC. It encodes CASSLEGGTGDGEQFF. The chain recombines TRBV11-1 with TRBJ2-1; TRBD1 agrees at 10 bases. This CDR3 comprises 16 residues. V was clipped by 1 base and J by 9 bases; unmatched bases: 9. In germline, CDR1 is SGHAT, CDR2 FQDESV (reference sequence).

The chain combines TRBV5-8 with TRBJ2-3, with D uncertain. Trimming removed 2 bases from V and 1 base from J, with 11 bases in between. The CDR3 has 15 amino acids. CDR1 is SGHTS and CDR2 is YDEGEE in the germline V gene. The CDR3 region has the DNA TGTGCCAGCAGCTTACGGCAGGCTGGCACAGATACGCAGTATTTT. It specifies CASSLRQAGTDTQYF.

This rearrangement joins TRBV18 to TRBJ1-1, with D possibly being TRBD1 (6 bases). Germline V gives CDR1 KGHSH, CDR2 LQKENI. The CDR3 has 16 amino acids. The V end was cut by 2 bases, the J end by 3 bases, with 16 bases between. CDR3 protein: CASSPRTDYGDTEAFF. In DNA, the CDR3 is TGTGCCAGCTCACCAAGGACAGACTATGGGGACACTGAAGCTTTCTTT.

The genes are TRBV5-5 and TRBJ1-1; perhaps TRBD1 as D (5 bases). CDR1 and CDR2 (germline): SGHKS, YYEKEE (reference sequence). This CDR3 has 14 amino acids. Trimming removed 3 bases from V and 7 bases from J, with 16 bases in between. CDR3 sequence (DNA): TGTGCCAGCAGCTCTGCGGGGGGAAATCTTGAAGCTTTCTTT. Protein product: CASSSAGGNLEAFF.

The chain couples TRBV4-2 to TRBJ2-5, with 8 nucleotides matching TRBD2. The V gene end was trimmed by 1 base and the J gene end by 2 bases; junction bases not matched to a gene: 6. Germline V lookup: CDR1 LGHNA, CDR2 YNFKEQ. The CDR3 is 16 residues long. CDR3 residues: CASSQGGAGGQETQYF. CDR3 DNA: TGTGCCAGCAGCCAAGGAGGGGCGGGGGGTCAAGAGACCCAGTACTTC.

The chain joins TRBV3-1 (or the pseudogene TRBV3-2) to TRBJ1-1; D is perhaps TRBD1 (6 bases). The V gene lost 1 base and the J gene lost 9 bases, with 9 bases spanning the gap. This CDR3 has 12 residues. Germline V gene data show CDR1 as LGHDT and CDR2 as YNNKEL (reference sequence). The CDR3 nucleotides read TGTGCCAGCAGCCAAGGTGACAGGCAAGCTTTCTTT. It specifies CASSQGDRQAFF.

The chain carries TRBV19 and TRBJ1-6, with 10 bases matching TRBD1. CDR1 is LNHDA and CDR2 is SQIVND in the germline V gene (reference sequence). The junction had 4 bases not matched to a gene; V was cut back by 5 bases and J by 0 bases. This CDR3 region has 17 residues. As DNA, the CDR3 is TGTGCCAGTAGTGCAAGGGACAGGGGCTCCTATAATTCACCCCTCCACTTT. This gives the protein CASSARDRGSYNSPLHF.

The CDR3 nucleotides read TGTGCCAGCACCCCAAAATCCAGTTATAGCAATCAGCCCCAGCATTTT. This encodes CASTPKSSYSNQPQHF. This chain connects TRBV6-6 to TRBJ1-5, with D unclear. There are 16 residues in the CDR3. Trimming shortened V by 7 bases and J by 0 bases, and 16 bases separated the two germline ends. Germline values: CDR1 MNHNY, CDR2 SVGAGI (reference sequence).

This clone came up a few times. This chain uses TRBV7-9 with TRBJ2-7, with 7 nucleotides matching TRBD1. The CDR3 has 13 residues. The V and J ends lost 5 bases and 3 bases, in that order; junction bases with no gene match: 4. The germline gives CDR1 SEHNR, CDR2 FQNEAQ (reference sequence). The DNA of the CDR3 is TGTGCCAGCAGCCTGGGACAGATCTACGAGCAGTACTTC. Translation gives CASSLGQIYEQYF.

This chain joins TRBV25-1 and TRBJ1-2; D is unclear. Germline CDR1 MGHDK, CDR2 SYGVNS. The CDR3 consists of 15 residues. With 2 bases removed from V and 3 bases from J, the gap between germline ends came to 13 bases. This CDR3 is CASSEEPSTYYGYTF. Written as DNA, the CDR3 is TGTGCCAGCAGTGAAGAACCGTCTACTTACTATGGCTACACCTTC.

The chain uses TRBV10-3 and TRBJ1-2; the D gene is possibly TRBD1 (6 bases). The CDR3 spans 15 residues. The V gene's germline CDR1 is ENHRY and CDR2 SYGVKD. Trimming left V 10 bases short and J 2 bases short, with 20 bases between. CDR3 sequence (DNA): TGTGCCACGACCCCGGGACAAAGAAGCAACTATGGCTACACCTTC. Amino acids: CATTPGQRSNYGYTF.

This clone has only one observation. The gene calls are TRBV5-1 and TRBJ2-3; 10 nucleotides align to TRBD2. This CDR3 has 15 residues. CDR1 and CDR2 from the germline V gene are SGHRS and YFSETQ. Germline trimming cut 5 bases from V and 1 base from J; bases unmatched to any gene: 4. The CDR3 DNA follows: TGCGCCAGCAGACACAGCGGGGGGGGCACAGATACGCAGTATTTT. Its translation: CASRHSGGGTDTQYF.

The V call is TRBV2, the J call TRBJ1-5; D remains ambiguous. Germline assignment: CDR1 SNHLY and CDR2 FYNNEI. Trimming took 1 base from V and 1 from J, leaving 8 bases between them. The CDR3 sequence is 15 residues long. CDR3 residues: CASSEGGDSNQPQHF. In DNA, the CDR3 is TGTGCCAGCAGTGAAGGGGGAGACAGCAATCAGCCCCAGCATTTT.

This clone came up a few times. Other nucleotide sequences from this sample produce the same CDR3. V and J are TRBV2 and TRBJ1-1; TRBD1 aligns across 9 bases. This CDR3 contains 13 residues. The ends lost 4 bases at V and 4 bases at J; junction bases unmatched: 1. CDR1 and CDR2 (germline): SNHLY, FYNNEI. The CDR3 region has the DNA TGTGCCAGCAGTGGACAGGGGGGCACTGAAGCTTTCTTT. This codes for CASSGQGGTEAFF.

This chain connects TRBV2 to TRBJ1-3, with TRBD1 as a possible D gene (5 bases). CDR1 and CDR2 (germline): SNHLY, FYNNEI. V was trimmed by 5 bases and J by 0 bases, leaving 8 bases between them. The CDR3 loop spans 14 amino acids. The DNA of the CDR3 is TGTGCCAGCAGTACAGGTTTCTCTGGAAACACCATATATTTT. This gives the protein CASSTGFSGNTIYF.